These 4 T cell receptor beta chains originate from one sample sequenced in a study of human T cells and chemical hapten exposure. TCRdb re-analysed the RACE reads in MiXCR, keeping a single row per CDR3 protein. The data hold just under 350,000 distinct CDR3 sequences, with roughly 6.9% observed a single time. Time point: patch test 1, 2 weeks after DPC sensitization. The treatment: therapeutic diphenylcyclopropenone sensitization with weekly scalp DPC. Sequencing used whole blood, obtained in connection with sensitization to the hapten diphenylcyclopropenone (DPC). Receptor source: a woman aged 18-35 years with alopecia areata. Some clones in this sample may be carry-over from other donors' samples.

The J gene is TRBJ1-5, the V gene TRBV27, with TRBD1 identical over 7 bases. Unmatched junction bases numbered 8, after V lost 3 bases and J lost 6 bases. CDR1 and CDR2 from the germline V gene are MNHEY and SMNVEV (reference sequence). CDR3 length: 15 residues. CDR3 nucleotides: TGTGCCAGCAGTTTCACAGGGGAACCTGGTCAGCCCCAGCATTTT. This sequence encodes CASSFTGEPGQPQHF.

CDR3 region: CASSPTSVSTDTQYF. In DNA, the CDR3 is TGTGCCAGCAGTCCGACTAGCGTGAGCACAGATACGCAGTATTTT. The rearrangement links TRBV27 to TRBJ2-3, with TRBD2 matching over 8 bases. Germline loops: CDR1 MNHEY, CDR2 SMNVEV (reference sequence). The CDR3 is 15 residues long. Trimming removed 5 bases from V and 0 bases from J; junction bases left unmatched: 4.

Regarding this clonotype: A clone one base away is much larger, so this may be a read error. This sequence joins TRBV4-2 and TRBJ1-3, with no clear D. Germline CDR1 reads LGHNA; CDR2 reads YNFKEQ. The CDR3 totals 17 residues. In DNA, the CDR3 is TGTGCCATCAGCCAGTTTATTTCGGGGAGCTCTGGAAACACCATATATTTT. Protein: CAISQFISGSSGNTIYF.

This clonotype came up many times. The rearrangement links TRBV7-3 to TRBJ1-1, with D unresolved. Germline lookup yields CDR1 SGHTA and CDR2 FQGTGA. The CDR3 is 13 amino acids. V was trimmed by 3 bases and J by 1 base, leaving 6 bases between them. CDR3 DNA sequence: TGTGCCAGCAGCTTTACGAGGAACACTGAAGCTTTCTTT. Translating it yields CASSFTRNTEAFF.